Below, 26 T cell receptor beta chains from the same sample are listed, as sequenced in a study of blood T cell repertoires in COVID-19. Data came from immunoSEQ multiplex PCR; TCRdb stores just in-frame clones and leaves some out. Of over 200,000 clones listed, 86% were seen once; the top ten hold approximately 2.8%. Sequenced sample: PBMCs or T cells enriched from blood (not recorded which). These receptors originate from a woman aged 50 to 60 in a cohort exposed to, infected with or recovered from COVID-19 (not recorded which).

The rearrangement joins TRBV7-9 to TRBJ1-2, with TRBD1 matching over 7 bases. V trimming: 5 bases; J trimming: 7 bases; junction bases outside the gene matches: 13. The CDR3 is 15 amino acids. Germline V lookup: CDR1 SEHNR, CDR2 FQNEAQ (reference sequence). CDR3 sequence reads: CASSPLPTGYRGYTF. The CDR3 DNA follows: TGTGCCAGCAGCCCACTCCCGACAGGGTATCGTGGCTACACCTTC.

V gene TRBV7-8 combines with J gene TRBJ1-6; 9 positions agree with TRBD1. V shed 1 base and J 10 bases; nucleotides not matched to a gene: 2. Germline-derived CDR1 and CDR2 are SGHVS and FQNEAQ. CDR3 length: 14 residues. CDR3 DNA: TGTGCCAGCAGCTTAGGGGACAGGGCGTCACCCCTCCACTTT. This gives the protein CASSLGDRASPLHF.

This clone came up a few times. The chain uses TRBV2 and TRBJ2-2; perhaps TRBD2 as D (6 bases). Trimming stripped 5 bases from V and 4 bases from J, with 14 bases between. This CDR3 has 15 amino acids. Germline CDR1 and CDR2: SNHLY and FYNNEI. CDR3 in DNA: TGTGCCAGCAGTTCGTCGGGTAGCGGCACCGGGGAGCTGTTTTTT. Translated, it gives CASSSSGSGTGELFF.

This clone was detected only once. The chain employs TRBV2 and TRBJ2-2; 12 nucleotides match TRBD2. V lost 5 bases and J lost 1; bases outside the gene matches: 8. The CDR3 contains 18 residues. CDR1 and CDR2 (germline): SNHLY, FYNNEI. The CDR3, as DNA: TGTGCCAGCAGTTGGACTAGCGGGGCGCCAGTGAACACCGGGGAGCTGTTTTTT. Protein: CASSWTSGAPVNTGELFF.

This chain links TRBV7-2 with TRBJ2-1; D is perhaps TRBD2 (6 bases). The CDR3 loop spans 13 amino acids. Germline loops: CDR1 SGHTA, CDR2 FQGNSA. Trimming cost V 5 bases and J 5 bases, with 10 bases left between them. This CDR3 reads CASSGGANNEQFF. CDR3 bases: TGTGCCAGCAGCGGCGGGGCTAACAATGAGCAGTTCTTC.

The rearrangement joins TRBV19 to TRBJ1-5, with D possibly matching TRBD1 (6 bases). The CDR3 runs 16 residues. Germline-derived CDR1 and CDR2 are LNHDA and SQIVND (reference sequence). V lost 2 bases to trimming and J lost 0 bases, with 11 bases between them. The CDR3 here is CASSIKDRNSNQPQHF. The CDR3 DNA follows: TGTGCCAGTAGTATAAAGGACAGAAATAGCAATCAGCCCCAGCATTTT.

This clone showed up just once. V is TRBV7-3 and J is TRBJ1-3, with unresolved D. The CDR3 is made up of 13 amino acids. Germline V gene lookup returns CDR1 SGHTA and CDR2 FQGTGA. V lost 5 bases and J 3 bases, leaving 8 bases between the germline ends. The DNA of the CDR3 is TGTGCCAGCAGCGCGGGGATTGGAAACACCATATATTTT. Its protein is CASSAGIGNTIYF.

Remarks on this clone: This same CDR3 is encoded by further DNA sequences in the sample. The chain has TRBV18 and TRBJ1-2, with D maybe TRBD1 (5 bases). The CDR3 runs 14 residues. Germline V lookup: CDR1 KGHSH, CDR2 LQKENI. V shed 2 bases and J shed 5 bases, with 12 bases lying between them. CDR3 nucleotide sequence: TGTGCCAGCTCACCAAGTGGCCAGGGATATGGCTACACCTTC. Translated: CASSPSGQGYGYTF.

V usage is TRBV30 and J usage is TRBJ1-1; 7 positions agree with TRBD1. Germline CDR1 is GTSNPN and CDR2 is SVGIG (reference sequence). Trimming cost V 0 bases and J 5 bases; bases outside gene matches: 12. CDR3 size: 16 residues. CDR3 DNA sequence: TGTGCCTGGAGTGTCCACAGGGGAAGTATGAGGACTGAAGCTTTCTTT. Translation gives CAWSVHRGSMRTEAFF.

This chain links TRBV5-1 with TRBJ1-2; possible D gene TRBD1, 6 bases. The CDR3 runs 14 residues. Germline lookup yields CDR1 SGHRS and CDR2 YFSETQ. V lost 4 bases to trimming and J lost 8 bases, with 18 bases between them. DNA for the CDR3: TGCGCCAGCAGCGTCGACAGGTCCTTGAGGGGCTACACCTTC. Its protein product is CASSVDRSLRGYTF. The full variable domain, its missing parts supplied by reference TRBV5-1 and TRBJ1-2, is KAGVTQTPRYLIKTRGQQVTLSCSPISGHRSVSWYQQTPGQGLQFLFEYFSETQRNKGNFPGRFSGRQFSNSRSEMNVSTLELGDSALYLCASSVDRSLRGYTFGSGTRLTVV.

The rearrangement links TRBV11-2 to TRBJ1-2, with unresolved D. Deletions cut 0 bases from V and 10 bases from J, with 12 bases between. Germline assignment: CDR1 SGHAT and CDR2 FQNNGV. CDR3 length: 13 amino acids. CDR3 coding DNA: TGTGCCAGCAGCTTAGATATGTACAGCTACTACACCTTC. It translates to CASSLDMYSYYTF. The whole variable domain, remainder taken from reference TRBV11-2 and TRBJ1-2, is EAGVAQSPRYKIIEKRQSVAFWCNPISGHATLYWYQQILGQGPKLLIQFQNNGVVDDSQLPKDRFSAERLKGVDSTLKIQPAKLEDSAVYLCASSLDMYSYYTFGSGTRLTVV.

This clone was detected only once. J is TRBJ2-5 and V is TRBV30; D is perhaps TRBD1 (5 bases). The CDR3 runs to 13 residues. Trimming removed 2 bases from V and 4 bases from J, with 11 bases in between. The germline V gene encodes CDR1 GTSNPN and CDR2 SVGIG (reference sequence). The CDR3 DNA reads TGTGCCTGGAGTACGGTGGGGCCAGAGACCCAGTACTTC. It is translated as CAWSTVGPETQYF.

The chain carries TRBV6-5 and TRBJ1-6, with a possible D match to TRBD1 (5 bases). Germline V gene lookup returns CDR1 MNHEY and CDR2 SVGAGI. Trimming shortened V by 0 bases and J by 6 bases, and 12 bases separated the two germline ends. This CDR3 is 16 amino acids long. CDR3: CASSYSYRQTNSPLHF. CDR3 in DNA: TGTGCCAGCAGTTACTCCTATCGACAGACTAATTCACCCCTCCACTTT.

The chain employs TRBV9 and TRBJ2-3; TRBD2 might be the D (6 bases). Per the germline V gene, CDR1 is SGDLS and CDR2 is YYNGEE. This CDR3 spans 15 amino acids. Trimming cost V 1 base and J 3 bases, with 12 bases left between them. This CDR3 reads CASSVTSRWTDTQYF. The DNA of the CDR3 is TGTGCCAGCAGCGTAACTAGCCGTTGGACAGATACGCAGTATTTT.

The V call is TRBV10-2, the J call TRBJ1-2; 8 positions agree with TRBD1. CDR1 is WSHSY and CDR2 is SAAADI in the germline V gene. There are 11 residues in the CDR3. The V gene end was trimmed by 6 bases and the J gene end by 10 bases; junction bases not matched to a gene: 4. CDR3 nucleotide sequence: TGCGCCAGCAGCCAGGGGGCTGACTACACCTTC. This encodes CASSQGADYTF.

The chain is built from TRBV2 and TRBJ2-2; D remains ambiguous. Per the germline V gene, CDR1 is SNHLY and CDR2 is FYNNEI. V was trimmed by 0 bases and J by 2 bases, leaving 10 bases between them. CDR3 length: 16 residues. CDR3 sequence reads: CASSEAGNRNTGELFF. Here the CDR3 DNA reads TGTGCCAGCAGTGAAGCCGGTAACAGAAACACCGGGGAGCTGTTTTTT.

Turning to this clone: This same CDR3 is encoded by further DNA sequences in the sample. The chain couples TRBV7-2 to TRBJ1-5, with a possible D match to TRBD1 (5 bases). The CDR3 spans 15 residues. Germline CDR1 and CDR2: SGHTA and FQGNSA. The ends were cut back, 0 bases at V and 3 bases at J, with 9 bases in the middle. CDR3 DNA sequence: TGTGCCAGCAGCTTAGCTCGACAGTTCAATCAGCCCCAGCATTTT. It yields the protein CASSLARQFNQPQHF.

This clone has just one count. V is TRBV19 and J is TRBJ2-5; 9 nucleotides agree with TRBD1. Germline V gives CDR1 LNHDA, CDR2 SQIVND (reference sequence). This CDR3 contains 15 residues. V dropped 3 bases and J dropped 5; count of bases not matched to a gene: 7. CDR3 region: CASSIAQGAGETQYF. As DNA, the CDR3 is TGTGCCAGTAGTATCGCACAGGGGGCGGGGGAGACCCAGTACTTC.

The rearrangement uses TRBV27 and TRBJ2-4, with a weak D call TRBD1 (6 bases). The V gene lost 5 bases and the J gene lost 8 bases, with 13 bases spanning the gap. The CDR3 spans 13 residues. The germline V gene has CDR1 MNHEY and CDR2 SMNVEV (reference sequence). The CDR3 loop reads CASSQDSSHIQYF. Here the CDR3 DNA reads TGTGCCAGCAGTCAGGACAGTAGTCACATTCAGTACTTC.

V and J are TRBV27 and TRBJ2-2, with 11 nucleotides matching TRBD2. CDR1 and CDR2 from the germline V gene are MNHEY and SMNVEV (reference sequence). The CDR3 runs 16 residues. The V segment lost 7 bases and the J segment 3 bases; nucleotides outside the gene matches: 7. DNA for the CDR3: TGTGCCAGCATGATAACTAGCGGGAGATACACCGGGGAGCTGTTTTTT. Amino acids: CASMITSGRYTGELFF.

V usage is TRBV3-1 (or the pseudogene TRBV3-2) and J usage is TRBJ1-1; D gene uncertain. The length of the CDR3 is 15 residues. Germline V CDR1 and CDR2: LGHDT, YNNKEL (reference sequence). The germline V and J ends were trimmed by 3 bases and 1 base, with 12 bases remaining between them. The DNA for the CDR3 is TGTGCCAGCAGCCAGGCGGGAGGTGCGAACACTGAAGCTTTCTTT. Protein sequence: CASSQAGGANTEAFF.

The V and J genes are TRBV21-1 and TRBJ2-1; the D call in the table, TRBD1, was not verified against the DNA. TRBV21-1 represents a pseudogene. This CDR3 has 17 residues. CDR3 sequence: CASSKATGTKFRNEQFF. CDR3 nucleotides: TGTGCCAGCAGCAAAGCCACCGGGACAAAATTCAGGAATGAGCAGTTCTTC.

The CDR3 DNA sequence: TGTGCCAGCAGTTCACCTAGCGGGGGGGCATACGAGCAGTACTTC. Amino acid sequence: CASSSPSGGAYEQYF. This sequence joins TRBV27 and TRBJ2-7, with TRBD2 matching over 12 bases. CDR3 length equals 15 residues. Germline V gives CDR1 MNHEY, CDR2 SMNVEV (reference sequence). Trimming at V came to 4 bases and at J to 4 bases, leaving 5 bases not matched to a gene.

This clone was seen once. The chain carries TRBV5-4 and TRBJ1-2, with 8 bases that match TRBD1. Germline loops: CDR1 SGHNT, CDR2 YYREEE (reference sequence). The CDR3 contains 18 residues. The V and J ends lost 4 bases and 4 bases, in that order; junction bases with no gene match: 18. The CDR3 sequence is CASSPGGQGWARAYGYTF. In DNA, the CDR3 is TGTGCCAGCAGCCCTGGAGGACAGGGCTGGGCCCGGGCCTATGGCTACACCTTC.

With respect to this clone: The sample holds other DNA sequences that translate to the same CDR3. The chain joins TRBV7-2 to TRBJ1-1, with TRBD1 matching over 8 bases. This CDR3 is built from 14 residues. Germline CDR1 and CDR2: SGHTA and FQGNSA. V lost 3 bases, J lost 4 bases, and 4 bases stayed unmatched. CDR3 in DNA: TGTGCCAGCAGCTTTCAGGGGGCTTCCACTGAAGCTTTCTTT. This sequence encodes CASSFQGASTEAFF. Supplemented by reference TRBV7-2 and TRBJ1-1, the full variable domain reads GAGVSQSPSNKVTEKGKDVELRCDPISGHTALYWYRQSLGQGLEFLIYFQGNSAPDKSGLPSDRFSAERTGGSVSTLTIQRTQQEDSAVYLCASSFQGASTEAFFGQGTRLTVV.

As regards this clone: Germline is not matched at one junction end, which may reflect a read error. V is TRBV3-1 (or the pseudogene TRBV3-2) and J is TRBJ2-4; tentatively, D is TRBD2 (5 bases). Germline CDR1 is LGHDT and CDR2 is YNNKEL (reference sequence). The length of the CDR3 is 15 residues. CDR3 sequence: CASSQGGGPANIQYF. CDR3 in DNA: TGTGCCAGCAGTCAAGGAGGCGGGCCGGCGAACATTCAGTACTTC.